These 31 T cell receptor beta chains were all obtained from the same sample, sequenced in a study of technical replicates of blood from several donors. Profiled with immunoSEQ multiplex PCR; TCRdb holds only in-frame clones, not every one. The sample lists just over 75,000 clones; 85% to 95% were seen once. The sample comprised T cells isolated from PBMCs. The origin of the receptors is a human donor in good health.

V and J are TRBV7-2 and TRBJ1-1, with 7 positions matching TRBD1. Germline trimming cut 4 bases from V and 1 base from J; bases unmatched to any gene: 3. CDR1 is SGHTA and CDR2 is FQGNSA in the germline V gene. The CDR3 extends over 14 amino acids. CDR3 nucleotide sequence: TGTGCCAGCAGCTCCCGGACAGGGAACACTGAAGCTTTCTTT. Protein: CASSSRTGNTEAFF. Combining the CDR3 with reference TRBV7-2 and TRBJ1-1 gives the whole variable domain GAGVSQSPSNKVTEKGKDVELRCDPISGHTALYWYRQSLGQGLEFLIYFQGNSAPDKSGLPSDRFSAERTGGSVSTLTIQRTQQEDSAVYLCASSSRTGNTEAFFGQGTRLTVV.

The J gene is TRBJ2-5, the V gene TRBV6-5, with TRBD1 matching 9 bases. V dropped 0 bases and J dropped 5; count of bases not matched to a gene: 7. The CDR3 contains 16 residues. Germline V gives CDR1 MNHEY, CDR2 SVGAGI. CDR3 in DNA: TGTGCCAGCAGTTACTCGGCAAACAGGGGGCCCGAGACCCAGTACTTC. It translates to CASSYSANRGPETQYF.

This chain links TRBV11-3 with TRBJ2-7; D not certain. V was trimmed by 4 bases and J by 4 bases, leaving 11 bases between them. The CDR3 is made up of 13 amino acids. The germline CDR1 and CDR2 sequences are SGHNT and YENEEA. The CDR3 nucleotides read TGTGCCAGCAGCTCCGTTCGGAGTTACGAGCAGTACTTC. Protein product: CASSSVRSYEQYF. Based on the CDR3 plus reference TRBV11-3 and TRBJ2-7, the full variable domain is EAGVVQSPRYKIIEKKQPVAFWCNPISGHNTLYWYLQNLGQGPELLIRYENEEAVDDSQLPKDRFSAERLKGVDSTLKIQPAELGDSAVYLCASSSVRSYEQYFGPGTRLTVT.

This chain connects TRBV19 to TRBJ2-7, with 10 nucleotides matching TRBD2. The V and J ends lost 2 bases and 6 bases, in that order; junction bases with no gene match: 4. Per germline, CDR1 LNHDA and CDR2 SQIVND (reference sequence). The CDR3 is 14 amino acids. The CDR3 DNA reads TGTGCCAGTAGTATACTAGCGGGAGCTACCGAGCAGTACTTC. Translating gives CASSILAGATEQYF. Complete variable domain (other parts from reference TRBV19 and TRBJ2-7): DGGITQSPKYLFRKEGQNVTLSCEQNLNHDAMYWYRQDPGQGLRLIYYSQIVNDFQKGDIAEGYSVSREKKESFPLTVTSAQKNPTAFYLCASSILAGATEQYFGPGTRLTVT.

This sequence joins TRBV28 and TRBJ2-7, with a possible D match to TRBD1 (6 bases). The CDR3 is made up of 13 amino acids. V gave up 10 bases and J gave up 3 bases, with 16 bases separating them. Germline CDR1 MDHEN, CDR2 SYDVKM. For the CDR3, the DNA is TGTGCCACCCAACCGGGACACTACTACGAGCAGTACTTC. Translation: CATQPGHYYEQYF.

The chain recombines TRBV10-3 with TRBJ1-1; TRBD1 is a possible D gene (5 bases). The V gene's germline CDR1 is ENHRY and CDR2 SYGVKD. There are 13 residues in the CDR3. Trimming left V 4 bases short and J 0 bases short, with 6 bases between. Here the CDR3 reads CAISGQLNTEAFF. Written as DNA, the CDR3 is TGTGCCATCAGTGGACAGCTGAACACTGAAGCTTTCTTT.

V gene TRBV29-1 combines with J gene TRBJ2-2, with 11 bases that match TRBD1. The length of the CDR3 is 15 residues. Germline V CDR1 and CDR2: SQVTM, ANQGSEA. The V gene end was trimmed by 7 bases and the J gene end by 7 bases; junction bases not matched to a gene: 11. CDR3 sequence reads: CSAQLGTGGIGELFF. For the CDR3, the DNA is TGCAGCGCCCAACTGGGGACAGGGGGTATCGGGGAGCTGTTTTTT.

This chain joins TRBV11-2 and TRBJ2-7, with 9 bases identical to TRBD2. The CDR3 consists of 15 residues. CDR1 and CDR2 (germline): SGHAT, FQNNGV. V lost 0 bases, J lost 2 bases, and 2 bases stayed unmatched. As DNA, the CDR3 is TGTGCCAGCAGCTTAGATCCTAGCGGGACCTACGAGCAGTACTTC. Protein: CASSLDPSGTYEQYF.

J is TRBJ2-3 and V is TRBV7-3; D gene uncertain. Germline loops: CDR1 SGHTA, CDR2 FQGTGA. V was shortened by 5 bases and J by 4 bases, with 10 bases between the two germline ends. This CDR3 comprises 13 residues. CDR3 nucleotides: TGTGCCAGCAGCGGCCCCAATCCAGATACGCAGTATTTT. Its protein is CASSGPNPDTQYF.

This chain links TRBV5-6 with TRBJ2-7, with 7 bases lining up with TRBD2. CDR3 length equals 16 residues. Germline V gene sequence: CDR1 SGHDT, CDR2 YYEEEE. After removal of 0 bases from V and 1 base from J, the junction contained 7 bases not matched to a gene. CDR3 sequence: CASSLGAGAGSYEQYF. Here the CDR3 DNA reads TGTGCCAGCAGCTTGGGTGCGGGAGCGGGGTCCTACGAGCAGTACTTC. Based on the CDR3 plus reference TRBV5-6 and TRBJ2-7, the full variable domain is DAGVTQSPTHLIKTRGQQVTLRCSPKSGHDTVSWYQQALGQGPQFIFQYYEEEERQRGNFPDRFSGHQFPNYSSELNVNALLLGDSALYLCASSLGAGAGSYEQYFGPGTRLTVT.

The genes are TRBV6-1 and TRBJ1-4, with 10 nucleotides matching TRBD1. The CDR3 extends over 14 amino acids. CDR1 and CDR2 from the germline V gene are MNHNS and SASEGT. V shed 2 bases, J shed 7 bases, and the junction held 1 base outside the gene matches. CDR3 DNA: TGTGCCAGCAGTGAAAGGGACAGGGGTGAAAAACTGTTTTTT. Translating gives CASSERDRGEKLFF.

This sequence joins TRBV27 and TRBJ2-5; no reliable D call. Looked up from germline, CDR1 is MNHEY and CDR2 is SMNVEV (reference sequence). Trimming shortened V by 5 bases and J by 4 bases, and 11 bases separated the two germline ends. The length of the CDR3 is 13 residues. The CDR3 DNA reads as TGTGCCAGCAGTGTCATACTTGGAGAGACCCAGTACTTC. Residues: CASSVILGETQYF.

V is TRBV30 and J is TRBJ1-1; 8 bases align to TRBD1. The CDR3 runs to 12 residues. J lost 4 bases, V lost 7 bases, and 5 bases had no gene match. The germline V gene has CDR1 GTSNPN and CDR2 SVGIG (reference sequence). The CDR3 DNA reads as TGTGCCTTAGACAGGGGAGGCACTGAAGCTTTCTTT. Its protein is CALDRGGTEAFF. The variable domain in full, with the rest retrieved from reference TRBV30 and TRBJ1-1, is SQTIHQWPATLVQPVGSPLSLECTVEGTSNPNLYWYRQAAGRGLQLLFYSVGIGQISSEVPQNLSASRPQDRQFILSSKKLLLSDSGFYLCALDRGGTEAFFGQGTRLTVV.

The chain has TRBV27 and TRBJ2-3; TRBD1 aligns across 7 bases. V was clipped by 4 bases and J by 5 bases; unmatched bases: 6. This CDR3 has 14 residues. CDR1 is MNHEY and CDR2 is SMNVEV in the germline V gene (reference sequence). The CDR3 loop reads CASSYTGVGDTQYF. The CDR3, as DNA: TGTGCCAGCAGTTATACAGGGGTGGGAGATACGCAGTATTTT.

The V and J genes are TRBV28 and TRBJ2-3, with 12 bases identical to TRBD2. Trimming took 10 bases from V and 5 from J; bases not matched to a gene: 10. In germline, CDR1 is MDHEN, CDR2 SYDVKM. This CDR3 comprises 15 residues. CDR3 loop: CATSTSGSWVDTQYF. CDR3 sequence (DNA): TGTGCCACCTCGACTAGCGGGAGTTGGGTAGATACGCAGTATTTT.

The chain recombines TRBV27 with TRBJ1-5, with 11 bases aligning to TRBD1. V shed 5 bases, J shed 7 bases, and the junction held 4 bases outside the gene matches. This CDR3 comprises 14 residues. Germline CDR1 reads MNHEY; CDR2 reads SMNVEV (reference sequence). DNA of the CDR3: TGTGCCAGCAGTCCAGGGACAGGGGGACAGCCCCAGCATTTT. This sequence encodes CASSPGTGGQPQHF.

The CDR3 DNA sequence: TGTGCCAGCAGCGTAGGACCAGCGGGAGGGAAGAATGAGCAGTTCTTC. Protein sequence: CASSVGPAGGKNEQFF. The chain has TRBV9 and TRBJ2-1; TRBD2 agrees at 10 bases. The junction had 7 bases not matched to a gene; V was cut back by 0 bases and J by 7 bases. The CDR3 loop spans 16 amino acids. Germline V gives CDR1 SGDLS, CDR2 YYNGEE.

This clone appeared a few times. The chain uses TRBV6-1 and TRBJ2-3; D is ambiguous. The CDR3 is made up of 13 amino acids. CDR1 is MNHNS, CDR2 SASEGT, per germline. Trimming stripped 6 bases from V and 6 bases from J, with 13 bases between. The chain's CDR3 is CASRAFTTDTQYF. As DNA, the CDR3 is TGTGCCAGCAGAGCCTTTACTACGGATACGCAGTATTTT.

The rearrangement joins TRBV2 to TRBJ2-2; 10 bases align to TRBD1. After removal of 7 bases from V and 7 bases from J, the junction contained 9 bases not matched to a gene. Germline CDR1 and CDR2: SNHLY and FYNNEI. This CDR3 is 15 amino acids long. The CDR3 loop reads CASKVRTGGDGELFF. The CDR3 bases are TGTGCCAGCAAAGTCCGGACAGGGGGAGACGGGGAGCTGTTTTTT.

This sequence joins TRBV6-5 and TRBJ2-3; 14 bases line up with TRBD2. Per the germline V gene, CDR1 is MNHEY and CDR2 is SVGAGI. Losses at the gene ends were 6 bases for V and 6 bases for J; bases not matched to a gene: 5. The CDR3 contains 15 residues. CDR3 bases: TGTGCCAGCAGACGACTAGCGGGAGGGGGGGATACGCAGTATTTT. As protein: CASRRLAGGGDTQYF.

The chain carries TRBV19 and TRBJ1-1, with D maybe TRBD1 (6 bases). CDR3 size: 14 residues. Trimming took off 8 bases at V and 2 bases at J, with 15 bases between the two ends. Per germline, CDR1 LNHDA and CDR2 SQIVND (reference sequence). The CDR3 sequence: CASSMQGSNTEAFF. In DNA, the CDR3 is TGTGCCAGTTCTATGCAGGGGAGCAACACTGAAGCTTTCTTT.

The chain employs TRBV14 and TRBJ2-7; D uncertain. This CDR3 has 14 residues. With 2 bases removed from V and 4 bases from J, the gap between germline ends came to 12 bases. Per the germline V gene, CDR1 is SGHDN and CDR2 is FVKESK. The CDR3 DNA reads as TGTGCCAGCAGCCAACTTAACTATCCGTACGAGCAGTACTTC. It translates to CASSQLNYPYEQYF.

This clone has only one observation. This chain joins TRBV5-1 and TRBJ2-1; 7 bases are shared with TRBD2. With V trimmed by 1 base and J by 0 bases, 1 base remained unmatched. This CDR3 is 15 amino acids long. The V gene's germline CDR1 is SGHRS and CDR2 YFSETQ. The CDR3 sequence is CASSLRTSSYNEQFF. The DNA for the CDR3 is TGCGCCAGCAGCTTGAGGACTAGCTCCTACAATGAGCAGTTCTTC.

The rearrangement uses TRBV11-1 and TRBJ2-7; the D is unclear. V shed 3 bases and J shed 0 bases, with 9 bases lying between them. Germline V gene lookup returns CDR1 SGHAT and CDR2 FQDESV (reference sequence). The CDR3 runs to 14 residues. The CDR3: CASSFPRSSYEQYF. The CDR3 region has the DNA TGTGCCAGCAGCTTCCCCAGAAGCTCCTACGAGCAGTACTTC.

For this clone: One end of the junction varies from germline; a read error may be responsible. The chain uses TRBV13 and TRBJ2-7, with TRBD1 matching 8 bases. The CDR3 has 15 amino acids. From germline, CDR1 is PRHDT and CDR2 FYEKMQ (reference sequence). CDR3 in DNA: TGTGCCAGCAGCATAGGCGTGGACAGGGTCTACGAGCAGTACTTC. Translation: CASSIGVDRVYEQYF. The complete variable domain, with remaining parts taken from reference TRBV13 and TRBJ2-7, reads AAGVIQSPRHLIKEKRETATLKCYPIPRHDTVYWYQQGPGQDPQFLISFYEKMQSDKGSIPDRFSAQQFSDYHSELNMSSLELGDSALYFCASSIGVDRVYEQYFGPGTRLTVT.

V usage is TRBV5-1 and J usage is TRBJ1-1; 7 bases line up with TRBD1. V lost 7 bases to trimming and J lost 6 bases; unmatched junction nucleotides: 9. The CDR3 consists of 13 residues. Germline CDR1 SGHRS, CDR2 YFSETQ. For the CDR3, the DNA is TGCGCCAGCCGCGACAGGGCAAATGCTGAAGCTTTCTTT. This gives the protein CASRDRANAEAFF.

Here the CDR3 reads CASSLRDFSGNSYEQYF. The CDR3 coding sequence is TGCGCCAGCAGCTTAAGGGACTTTAGCGGGAACTCCTACGAGCAGTACTTC. The chain links TRBV5-1 to TRBJ2-7; 8 bases fit TRBD2. With 2 bases clipped from V and 0 bases from J, the junction kept 10 bases outside the gene matches. The CDR3 has 17 residues. Germline CDR1 is SGHRS and CDR2 is YFSETQ.

This rearrangement joins TRBV27 to TRBJ1-1; the match to TRBD1 covers 7 bases. CDR1 MNHEY and CDR2 SMNVEV come from the germline V gene (reference sequence). The junction had 3 bases not matched to a gene; V was cut back by 2 bases and J by 0 bases. The CDR3 runs to 15 residues. The CDR3 spells CASSLRQGLNTEAFF. The CDR3 bases are TGTGCCAGCAGTTTACGACAGGGCCTGAACACTGAAGCTTTCTTT.

The chain employs TRBV6-1 and TRBJ2-7; perhaps TRBD1 as D (5 bases). The CDR3 extends over 12 amino acids. V shed 7 bases and J shed 1 base, with 8 bases lying between them. Germline V lookup: CDR1 MNHNS, CDR2 SASEGT. The CDR3 nucleotides read TGTGCCAGCAAAAGGGGTTCCTACGAGCAGTACTTC. Its protein is CASKRGSYEQYF.

The V and J genes are TRBV18 and TRBJ1-4; D uncertain. V shed 4 bases and J shed 8 bases, with 20 bases lying between them. Per the germline V gene, CDR1 is KGHSH and CDR2 is LQKENI. This CDR3 is 16 amino acids long. In nucleotides, the CDR3 is TGTGCCAGCTCACACTTACGACGGGAGCGTAGCGAAAAACTGTTTTTT. The encoded protein is CASSHLRRERSEKLFF.

The rearrangement joins TRBV19 to TRBJ2-7; D uncertain. The length of the CDR3 is 15 residues. V was trimmed by 5 bases and J by 0 bases, leaving 14 bases between them. Germline CDR1 reads LNHDA; CDR2 reads SQIVND (reference sequence). The CDR3 protein is CASSPKTWSSYEQYF. The CDR3 DNA sequence: TGTGCCAGTAGTCCTAAGACTTGGAGCTCCTACGAGCAGTACTTC.